What follows are 7 T cell receptor beta chains derived from one specimen sequenced in a study of blood T cells in healthy people across ages. For the second PCR, which ran for about 6 to 12 cycles, a sample-barcoded 5' primer and a J-beta primer mix were used. One entry per CDR3 protein, called by TCRdb with MiXCR from the 5' RACE reads. The data contain 580,000 or so distinct CDR3 sequences, around half of them seen just once; the ten biggest clones take up around 23%. Sequencing was carried out using blood. Source of these receptors: a man at least 80 years old in good health.

The chain recombines TRBV3-1 with TRBJ2-1; 8 bases agree with TRBD2. J was trimmed by 5 bases and V by 4 bases; bases with no gene match: 7. This CDR3 comprises 15 residues. Per germline, CDR1 LGHDT and CDR2 YNNKEL (reference sequence). Here the CDR3 DNA reads TGTGCCAGCAGCCCTCGGGGGGGAGGGAACAATGAGCAGTTCTTC. Its translation: CASSPRGGGNNEQFF.

The rearrangement joins TRBV15 to TRBJ2-5; 7 bases map to TRBD2. J was trimmed by 3 bases and V by 6 bases; bases with no gene match: 4. CDR1 and CDR2 from the germline V gene are LNHNV and YYDKDF (reference sequence). The CDR3 is 13 residues long. The CDR3 loop reads CATSWREKETQYF. The DNA for the CDR3 is TGTGCCACCAGTTGGCGGGAGAAAGAGACCCAGTACTTC.

The chain employs TRBV9 and TRBJ2-3, with TRBD2 matching over 14 bases. In germline, CDR1 is SGDLS, CDR2 YYNGEE. The CDR3 runs 15 residues. With V trimmed by 3 bases and J by 5 bases, 2 bases remained unmatched. CDR3: CASSAGLAGGDTQYF. DNA for the CDR3: TGTGCCAGCAGCGCCGGACTAGCGGGGGGAGATACGCAGTATTTT.

This clonotype was observed a handful of times. The chain combines TRBV28 with TRBJ2-3, with D perhaps matching TRBD2 (6 bases). The CDR3 sequence is 15 residues long. Trimming shortened V by 5 bases and J by 5 bases, and 17 bases separated the two germline ends. Looked up from germline, CDR1 is MDHEN and CDR2 is SYDVKM. This CDR3 is CASSITGAGGDTQYF. CDR3 DNA sequence: TGTGCCAGCAGTATCACCGGGGCCGGGGGAGATACGCAGTATTTT.

The genes are TRBV20-1 and TRBJ2-3, with unresolved D. This CDR3 is 15 amino acids long. V shed 3 bases and J shed 2 bases, with 15 bases lying between them. Germline values: CDR1 DFQATT, CDR2 SNEGSKA (reference sequence). The CDR3 DNA follows: TGCAGTGCTAGGGTGGCCCAACTTCTCACAGATACGCAGTATTTT. Translating it yields CSARVAQLLTDTQYF.

A note on this clonotype: A much larger clone lies one base from this, so it may be a read error. The V and J genes are TRBV6-6 and TRBJ2-1, with D tentatively TRBD2 (5 bases). The germline V gene encodes CDR1 MNHNY and CDR2 SVGAGI (reference sequence). The ends were cut back, 7 bases at V and 3 bases at J, with 13 bases in the middle. The CDR3 loop spans 14 amino acids. Here the CDR3 reads CASTPRDSYNEQFF. The CDR3 DNA reads TGTGCCAGCACCCCTCGGGATAGCTACAATGAGCAGTTCTTC.

This clonotype came up many times. The rearrangement joins TRBV6-5 to TRBJ2-1, with D possibly TRBD2 on 7 matching bases. Trimming took off 2 bases at V and 5 bases at J, with 16 bases between the two ends. The CDR3 contains 16 residues. Germline V gene lookup returns CDR1 MNHEY and CDR2 SVGAGI. CDR3 bases: TGTGCCAGCAGTTACAGGGGGGGAGTCAACCACAATGAGCAGTTCTTC. Its protein is CASSYRGGVNHNEQFF.